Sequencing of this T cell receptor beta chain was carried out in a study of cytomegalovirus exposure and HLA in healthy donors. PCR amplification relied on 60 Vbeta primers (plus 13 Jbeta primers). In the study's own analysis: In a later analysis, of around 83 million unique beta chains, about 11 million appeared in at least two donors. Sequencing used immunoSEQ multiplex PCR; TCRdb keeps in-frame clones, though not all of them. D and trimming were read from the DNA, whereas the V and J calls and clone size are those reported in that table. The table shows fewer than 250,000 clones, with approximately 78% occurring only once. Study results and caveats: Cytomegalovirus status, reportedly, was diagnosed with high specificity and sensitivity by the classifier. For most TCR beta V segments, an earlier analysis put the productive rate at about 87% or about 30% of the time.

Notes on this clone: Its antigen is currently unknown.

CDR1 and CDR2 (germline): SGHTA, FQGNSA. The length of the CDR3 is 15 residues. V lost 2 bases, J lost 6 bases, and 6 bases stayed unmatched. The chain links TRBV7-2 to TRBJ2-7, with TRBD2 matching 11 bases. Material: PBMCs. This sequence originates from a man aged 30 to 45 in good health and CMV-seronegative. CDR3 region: CASSLSSGGLGEQYF. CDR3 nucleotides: TGTGCCAGCAGCTTATCTAGCGGGGGGCTGGGCGAGCAGTACTTC. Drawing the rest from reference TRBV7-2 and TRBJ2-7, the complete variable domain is GAGVSQSPSNKVTEKGKDVELRCDPISGHTALYWYRQSLGQGLEFLIYFQGNSAPDKSGLPSDRFSAERTGGSVSTLTIQRTQQEDSAVYLCASSLSSGGLGEQYFGPGTRLTVT.